This TCR beta chain was observed in a study of human T cells and chemical hapten exposure (dated by TCRdb to the early 2020s). Regarding the research as a whole: For sensitization, 2% DPC in acetone was applied to a roughly 2 cm by roughly 2 cm area of upper inner arm skin. Weekly therapeutic DPC doses were additionally applied to the scalp of patients throughout the roughly 25-week study period. Patch testing was done on the upper back using Finn chambers containing 0.01% DPC, and results were scored after 6 days according to International Contact Dermatitis Research Group standards. The patient cohort, mostly female, included alopecia areata with under or over 50% scalp involvement, alopecia totalis and alopecia universalis. Libraries were combined into a pool for sequencing, and differences in TCR yield between samples came mainly from small differences in library volumes within the pool. The study tracked peripheral blood TCR repertoire changes in vivo during primary and secondary sensitization to the hapten diphenylcyclopropenone (DPC) in alopecia patients. Blood samples were taken from patients before sensitization (week 0) and then at 2, 6 and about 24 weeks after DPC sensitization. Around 30 alopecia patients provided blood for TCR sequencing at one to four time points (pre-sensitization, 2, 6 and 24 weeks).

This clonotype was recorded at least ten times. Its antigen remains unidentified. The sample holds no much larger clone one base away, and base qualities are not on file. To prepare the library, RACE was applied. Sequencing instrument: NextSeq 500. During library preparation, unique molecular identifiers were attached to individual cDNA molecules so that TCRs could be counted in a quantitative, reproducible way. Each blood RNA sample was used to sequence both TCR alpha and TCR beta chains. The authors' pipeline ran thus. Samples had a median of roughly 98,000 TCRs, with a range from about 23,224 to 700,000. The Decombinator software suite was used to annotate V, J and CDR3 in the TCR reads. To make PS versus PT1 abundance plots, every sample was subsampled to the same number of TCRs (28,000). Expanded TCRs were defined as absent before sensitization and observed at least eight times at the 2-week time point. TCRdb reprocessed the public reads (quality trimming at Q25 with fastp, clone calling with MiXCR) and kept in-frame beta chains. Entries that share a CDR3 protein sequence are merged under the most common genes and DNA. The V and J calls follow TCRdb's processing rather than the paper's. For this sample the table gives fewer than 70,000 distinct CDR3 sequences, of which about a tenth were detected only once. Approximately 5% of the sample is held by the ten biggest clonotypes.

The sample's time point label, in plain terms: pre-sensitization, week 0. The treatment or condition label, read with the paper, signifies: therapeutic diphenylcyclopropenone sensitization with weekly scalp DPC. At each patch-test visit, blood was drawn before the patch test was applied. To be eligible, patients had to be aged 18 to 70, diagnosed with alopecia and judged suitable for DPC therapy, while pregnant patients were excluded. Unfractionated whole blood was collected in Tempus Blood RNA tubes, and total RNA was extracted from that blood. Paper-wide results and their limitations: Repeated subsampling changed both the strength of the expansion versus patch-test correlation and the threshold at which that correlation became significant. The number of PT1 expanded TCRs positively correlated with patch test score, significant at thresholds 8, 16 and 32 but not 4. DPC sensitization did not change how many TCRs were above 1 in 1000 frequency, and no evidence was found of alterations in global repertoire structure. Expanded TCRs formed significantly more large CDR3 similarity clusters than pre-sensitization or healthy control sets, consistent with antigen-driven responses. All patients had alopecia, a presumed autoimmune disease, so their immune response might differ from that of healthy individuals.

Sequenced here: whole blood, sampled in connection with sensitization to the hapten diphenylcyclopropenone (DPC). The sequence was obtained from a woman between 50 and 59 years old with alopecia areata. Some clones in this sample may be carry-over from other donors' samples.

The sequence in DNA is TGCAGTGCTAGACCGACTAGTCACTCCTACAATGAGCAGTTCTTC. Its protein reads: CSARPTSHSYNEQFF. The chain is made from TRBV20-1 and TRBJ2-1; a weak D assignment points to TRBD2 (6 bases agree). The trim is 2 bases for V and 0 bases for J, with a gap of 11 bases between the germline ends. From the germline V gene (reference sequence), CDR1 is DFQATT and CDR2 is SNEGSKA. Taken from cysteine to phenylalanine, the CDR3 has 15 residues. Only the CDR3 part of the read is kept: 45 bases, read in frame from the first base.